A single sample gave rise to the 8 T cell receptor beta chains below, sequenced in a study of OX40 agonist ivuxolimab in advanced cancers. Only in-frame clones appear in the TCRdb table, and some are missing; sequencing was by immunoSEQ multiplex PCR. The sample yields about 53,000 clones, more than 80% seen once. The specimen comprised CD4+ or CD8+ T cells sorted from blood, sampled in a trial of the OX40 agonist ivuxolimab. The receptors shown here come from an adult with an advanced solid tumor such as melanoma, head and neck, liver or kidney cancer.

The genes are TRBV2 and TRBJ2-2, with D tentatively TRBD1 (5 bases). This CDR3 comprises 15 residues. V lost 7 bases, J lost 4 bases, and 16 bases lay in between. The germline gives CDR1 SNHLY, CDR2 FYNNEI. DNA for the CDR3: TGTGCCAGCACCACCCTAGGGGTTGGCACCGGGGAGCTGTTTTTT. As protein: CASTTLGVGTGELFF.

The chain combines TRBV20-1 with TRBJ2-1, with D maybe TRBD2 (5 bases). The germline V gene has CDR1 DFQATT and CDR2 SNEGSKA (reference sequence). The CDR3 length is 11 residues. Between the trimmed V and J ends, which lost 5 bases and 7 bases, there was a span of 9 bases. Here the CDR3 DNA reads TGCAGTGCTTTCGGAGGTAATGAGCAGTTCTTC. Amino acids: CSAFGGNEQFF.

The chain carries TRBV30 and TRBJ1-5; D might be TRBD1 (5 bases). V was shortened by 2 bases and J by 5 bases, with 10 bases between the two germline ends. CDR1 and CDR2 from the germline V gene are GTSNPN and SVGIG (reference sequence). The CDR3 covers 13 residues. The CDR3 reads CAWSLGGDQPQHF. CDR3 in DNA: TGTGCCTGGAGTTTGGGGGGGGATCAGCCCCAGCATTTT.

The V and J genes are TRBV5-1 and TRBJ1-5, with 9 bases that match TRBD1. Trimming removed 3 bases from V and 2 bases from J; junction bases left unmatched: 0. CDR3 length: 14 amino acids. Germline CDR1 is SGHRS and CDR2 is YFSETQ. CDR3 sequence: CASSWTGGNQPQHF. As DNA, the CDR3 is TGCGCCAGCAGCTGGACAGGGGGCAATCAGCCCCAGCATTTT.

With regard to this clone: At one end, the junction sequence differs from germline, possibly due to a read error. V and J are TRBV5-1 and TRBJ2-3; 9 nucleotides align to TRBD2. CDR1 is SGHRS and CDR2 is YFSETQ in the germline V gene. This CDR3 region has 13 residues. The CDR3 nucleotides are TGCGCCAGCAGCTGGGGACTAGCAGAGACGCAGTATTTT. Translated, it gives CASSWGLAETQYF.

V usage is TRBV7-9 and J usage is TRBJ1-2; TRBD1 might be the D (6 bases). V was clipped by 5 bases and J by 4 bases, with 11 bases between them. The CDR3 runs 13 residues. Germline values: CDR1 SEHNR, CDR2 FQNEAQ (reference sequence). The CDR3 nucleotides read TGTGCCAGCAGCCCCGGACAGCTCTATGGCTACACCTTC. It translates to CASSPGQLYGYTF. Complete variable domain (other parts from reference TRBV7-9 and TRBJ1-2): DTGVSQNPRHKITKRGQNVTFRCDPISEHNRLYWYRQTLGQGPEFLTYFQNEAQLEKSRLLSDRFSAERPKGSFSTLEIQRTEQGDSAMYLCASSPGQLYGYTFGSGTRLTVV.

This chain links TRBV4-1 with TRBJ2-7; possibly TRBD2 for D (5 bases). Trimming stripped 1 base from V and 6 bases from J, with 16 bases between. Germline V gives CDR1 MGHRA, CDR2 YSYEKL. The CDR3 is 15 residues long. The chain's CDR3 is CASSQGWEIPLEQYF. The CDR3, as DNA: TGCGCCAGCAGCCAAGGGTGGGAGATCCCTCTCGAGCAGTACTTC.

The rearrangement links TRBV7-2 to TRBJ2-1; 8 nucleotides line up with TRBD2. Germline values: CDR1 SGHTA, CDR2 FQGNSA. J was trimmed by 5 bases and V by 0 bases; bases with no gene match: 3. This CDR3 is built from 15 residues. The CDR3 coding sequence is TGTGCCAGCAGCTTAGCGTGGGGACTAGACAATGAGCAGTTCTTC. Residues: CASSLAWGLDNEQFF.